This TCR beta chain was recorded in a study of technical replicates of blood from several donors. Trimming took off 3 bases at V and 4 bases at J, with 3 bases between the two ends. The CDR3 has 10 amino acids. Germline V gives CDR1 SQVTM, CDR2 ANQGSEA. Sequencing used immunoSEQ multiplex PCR; TCRdb keeps in-frame clones, though not all of them. Of around 70,000 clones in the sample, about 94% were seen once. The sequence was obtained from a human donor in good health. The sample taken for sequencing was T cells isolated from PBMCs. The chain carries TRBV29-1 and TRBJ1-2; D is undetermined. CDR3 nucleotide sequence: TGCAGCGTTGACCGCTATGGCTACACCTTC. This translates into CSVDRYGYTF.